The 7 T cell receptor beta chains presented below share a single source sample, sequenced in a study of blood T cell repertoires in COVID-19 (TCRdb year 2020). Library preparation was by the immunoSEQ multiplex PCR assay. TCRdb stores this immuneACCESS table with in-frame sequences only. Part of the clones is absent; in the studies checked, under half of the shortfall reflects unresolved V genes, and no reason is known for the rest. Present in this sample are tens of thousands of clones, over 85% of which were seen just once. The top ten hold approximately 2.4% of the sample. Sequenced: peripheral blood. Receptor source: a man aged 50-60 years with acute or convalescent COVID-19.

The chain uses TRBV12-3 or TRBV12-4 and TRBJ1-2, with D tentatively TRBD1 (5 bases). V shed 6 bases and J shed 3 bases, with 8 bases lying between them. The CDR3 extends over 12 amino acids. Written as DNA, the CDR3 is TGTGCCAGCAGCGAACAGGACTATGGCTACACCTTC. It specifies CASSEQDYGYTF.

This chain uses TRBV11-3 with TRBJ2-3; 9 positions match TRBD2. CDR1 is SGHNT and CDR2 is YENEEA in the germline V gene. Trimming took 5 bases from V and 9 from J; bases not matched to a gene: 6. CDR3 length: 13 residues. The CDR3 nucleotides read TGTGCCAGCAGCGGAAGCGGGGGGAGGACGCAGTATTTT. Residues: CASSGSGGRTQYF. Variable domain in full (rest from reference TRBV11-3 and TRBJ2-3): EAGVVQSPRYKIIEKKQPVAFWCNPISGHNTLYWYLQNLGQGPELLIRYENEEAVDDSQLPKDRFSAERLKGVDSTLKIQPAELGDSAVYLCASSGSGGRTQYFGPGTRLTVL.

Here the CDR3 reads CASSLAGLRDSYNEQFF. The DNA of the CDR3 is TGTGCCAGCTCACTCGCGGGCCTACGGGACAGCTACAATGAGCAGTTCTTC. The genes are TRBV18 and TRBJ2-1, with 7 bases fitting TRBD1. Trimming at V came to 4 bases and at J to 3 bases, leaving 12 bases not matched to a gene. CDR1 and CDR2 (germline): KGHSH, LQKENI. There are 17 residues in the CDR3. Drawing the rest from reference TRBV18 and TRBJ2-1, the complete variable domain is NAGVMQNPRHLVRRRGQEARLRCSPMKGHSHVYWYRQLPEEGLKFMVYLQKENIIDESGMPKERFSAEFPKEGPSILRIQQVVRGDSAAYFCASSLAGLRDSYNEQFFGPGTRLTVL.

In this sample, this clone turned up a few times. V is TRBV28 and J is TRBJ2-3; 11 nucleotides match TRBD2. Germline V CDR1 and CDR2: MDHEN, SYDVKM. The V and J ends lost 6 bases and 7 bases, in that order; junction bases with no gene match: 9. The CDR3 is made up of 15 amino acids. The CDR3 DNA follows: TGTGCCAGCAGCTTACTAGCGGGAGAGGGAAATACGCAGTATTTT. It yields the protein CASSLLAGEGNTQYF.

V and J are TRBV18 and TRBJ1-6; D unresolved. With 3 bases removed from V and 8 bases from J, the gap between germline ends came to 14 bases. Germline V gene data show CDR1 as KGHSH and CDR2 as LQKENI. This CDR3 is built from 15 residues. CDR3 bases: TGTGCCAGCTCACCGTCGCGCCTCCCGGATTCACCCCTCCACTTT. Amino acids: CASSPSRLPDSPLHF.

This chain joins TRBV28 and TRBJ1-5; no clear D. Trimming took 6 bases from V and 4 from J, leaving 7 bases between them. Germline CDR1 reads MDHEN; CDR2 reads SYDVKM. CDR3 length equals 12 residues. The CDR3 region has the DNA TGTGCCAGCAGGGGCCTAAATCAGCCCCAGCATTTT. As protein: CASRGLNQPQHF.

The chain uses TRBV4-3 and TRBJ2-5; a weak D match, TRBD2 (6 bases). Trimming shortened V by 1 base and J by 3 bases, and 6 bases separated the two germline ends. Germline-derived CDR1 and CDR2 are LGHNA and YSLEER. The CDR3 extends over 13 amino acids. Here the CDR3 reads CASSQGGEETQYF. CDR3 DNA: TGCGCCAGCAGCCAAGGGGGGGAAGAGACCCAGTACTTC.